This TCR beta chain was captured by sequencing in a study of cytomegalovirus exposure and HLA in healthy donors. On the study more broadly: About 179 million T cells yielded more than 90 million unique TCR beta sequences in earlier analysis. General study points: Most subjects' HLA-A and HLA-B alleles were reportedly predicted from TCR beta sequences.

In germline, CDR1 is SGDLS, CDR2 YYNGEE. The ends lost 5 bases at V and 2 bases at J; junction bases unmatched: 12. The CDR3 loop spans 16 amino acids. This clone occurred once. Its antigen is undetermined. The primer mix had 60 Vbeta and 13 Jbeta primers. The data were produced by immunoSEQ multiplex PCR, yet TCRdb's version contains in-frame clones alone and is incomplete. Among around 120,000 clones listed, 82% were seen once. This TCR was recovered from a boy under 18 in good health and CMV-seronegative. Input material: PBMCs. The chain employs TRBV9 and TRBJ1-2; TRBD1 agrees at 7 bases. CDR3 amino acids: CASSSGRTGFNYGYTF. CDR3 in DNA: TGTGCCAGCAGTTCCGGGCGGACAGGTTTCAACTATGGCTACACCTTC.